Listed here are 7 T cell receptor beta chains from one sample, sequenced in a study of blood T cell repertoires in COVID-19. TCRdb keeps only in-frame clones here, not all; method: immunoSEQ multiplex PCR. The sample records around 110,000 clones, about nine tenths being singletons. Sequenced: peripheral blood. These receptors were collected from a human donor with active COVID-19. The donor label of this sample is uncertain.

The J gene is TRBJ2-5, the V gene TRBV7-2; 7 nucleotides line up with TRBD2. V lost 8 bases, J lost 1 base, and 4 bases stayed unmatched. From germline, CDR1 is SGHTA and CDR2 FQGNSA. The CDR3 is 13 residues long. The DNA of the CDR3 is TGTGCCAGCCGAGCGGGGATCCAAGAGACCCAGTACTTC. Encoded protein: CASRAGIQETQYF.

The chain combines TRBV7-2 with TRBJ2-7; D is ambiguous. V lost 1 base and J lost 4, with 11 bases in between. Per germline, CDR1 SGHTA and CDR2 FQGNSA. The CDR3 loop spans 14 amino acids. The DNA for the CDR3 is TGTGCCAGCAGCTTAGATGGCAGAGGATACGAGCAGTACTTC. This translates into CASSLDGRGYEQYF. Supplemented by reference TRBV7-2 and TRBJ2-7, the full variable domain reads GAGVSQSPSNKVTEKGKDVELRCDPISGHTALYWYRQSLGQGLEFLIYFQGNSAPDKSGLPSDRFSAERTGGSVSTLTIQRTQQEDSAVYLCASSLDGRGYEQYFGPGTRLTVT.

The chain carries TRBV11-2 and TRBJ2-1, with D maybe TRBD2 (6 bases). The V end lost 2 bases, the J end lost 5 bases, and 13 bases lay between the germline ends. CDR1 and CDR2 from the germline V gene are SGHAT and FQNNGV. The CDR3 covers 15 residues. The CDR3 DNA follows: TGTGCCAGCAGCTTAAGTCCGGGAGCTAACAATGAGCAGTTCTTC. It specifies CASSLSPGANNEQFF.

Written as DNA, the CDR3 is TGTGCCAGCAGCTTAGAAGGGACAGGGATATACGAGCAGTACTTC. Its translation: CASSLEGTGIYEQYF. The chain is built from TRBV7-3 and TRBJ2-7; 9 nucleotides line up with TRBD1. Germline assignment: CDR1 SGHTA and CDR2 FQGTGA. The CDR3 length is 15 residues. Trimming at V came to 2 bases and at J to 4 bases, leaving 6 bases not matched to a gene.

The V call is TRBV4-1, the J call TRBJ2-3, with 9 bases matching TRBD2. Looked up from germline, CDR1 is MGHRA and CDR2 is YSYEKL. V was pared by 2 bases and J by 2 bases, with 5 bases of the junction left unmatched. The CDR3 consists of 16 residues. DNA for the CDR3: TGCGCCAGCAGCCAAAGCGGGGGGCTAAACACAGATACGCAGTATTTT. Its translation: CASSQSGGLNTDTQYF.

CDR3 loop: CASSNGGGARNEQFF. As DNA, the CDR3 is TGTGCCAGTAGTAACGGCGGGGGGGCGAGGAATGAGCAGTTCTTC. This chain connects TRBV19 to TRBJ2-1; 9 bases are a match to TRBD2. The CDR3 loop spans 15 amino acids. The V gene end was trimmed by 4 bases and the J gene end by 7 bases; junction bases not matched to a gene: 8. Germline values: CDR1 LNHDA, CDR2 SQIVND (reference sequence).

The CDR3: CASSPRGRAFEAFF. The CDR3 nucleotides are TGTGCCAGCAGTCCCCGAGGGAGGGCATTTGAAGCTTTCTTT. V is TRBV6-2 or TRBV6-3 and J is TRBJ1-1; D call uncertain. Trimming took 5 bases from V and 7 from J, leaving 17 bases between them. The CDR3 covers 14 residues. CDR1 is MNHEY, CDR2 SVGEGT, per germline.